The clone carrying this T cell receptor beta chain was seen a single time. Germline V gene lookup returns CDR1 SEHNR and CDR2 FQNEAQ (reference sequence). The V segment lost 6 bases and the J segment 1 base; nucleotides outside the gene matches: 10. The CDR3 consists of 17 residues. Original handling: Estimated nucleated cell counts came from reference gene primer amplification. TCRdb's copy holds only in-frame clones and misses some; the assay was immunoSEQ multiplex PCR. Clone size and the V and J calls come from that table; the DNA yielded D and trimming. The table has about 130,000 clones, around 85% seen once. The data were taken from a study of blood T cell repertoires in COVID-19. Study-level background: Spain, Italy and the United States supplied samples that represented acute and convalescent COVID-19. T cells, B-cell-depleted T cells, or PBMCs supplied cDNA or gDNA.

This clonotype was obtained from a human donor in a cohort sampled during active COVID-19. Material: peripheral blood. The chain is built from TRBV7-9 and TRBJ1-5, with 9 bases fitting TRBD1. DNA of the CDR3: TGTGCCAGCAGTCTTACCGGGACAGGGATGAGCAATCAGCCCCAGCATTTT. Amino acid sequence: CASSLTGTGMSNQPQHF. Together with reference TRBV7-9 and TRBJ1-5, the CDR3 gives the full variable domain: DTGVSQNPRHKITKRGQNVTFRCDPISEHNRLYWYRQTLGQGPEFLTYFQNEAQLEKSRLLSDRFSAERPKGSFSTLEIQRTEQGDSAMYLCASSLTGTGMSNQPQHFGDGTRLSIL.